This note documents a single TCR beta chain sequence. Its antigen is not known. The sample is drawn from a study of post-analysis software for immune sequencing data. Study information: Patients had relapsing-remitting, secondary progressive or progressive-relapsing multiple sclerosis; some lacked subtype.

Sequencing libraries made from TCR beta cDNA carried unique molecular identifiers. TCRdb recomputed calls from the PCR reads with MiXCR, one row per CDR3 protein. The table shows roughly 800,000 distinct CDR3 sequences, with just under 30% occurring only once. Germline lookup yields CDR1 WSHSY and CDR2 SAAADI. The length of the CDR3 is 13 residues. Trimming removed 5 bases at V and 0 bases at J, with 5 bases between. The study, taken as a whole, reports: Diversity measured as normalized Chao1 was significantly lower in multiple sclerosis patients than in controls. Patients had higher frequencies than controls of a few TRBV segments, including TRBV5-6, TRBV5-1 and TRBV20-1. Same-batch preparations were strongly co-clustered by F measure.

V usage is TRBV10-2 and J usage is TRBJ1-5; D is unresolved. The sample taken for sequencing was blood. This receptor was taken from a girl aged 5-17 years with multiple sclerosis. In DNA form, the CDR3 reads TGCGCCAGCAGTATACTTAGCAATCAGCCCCAGCATTTT. This sequence encodes CASSILSNQPQHF.